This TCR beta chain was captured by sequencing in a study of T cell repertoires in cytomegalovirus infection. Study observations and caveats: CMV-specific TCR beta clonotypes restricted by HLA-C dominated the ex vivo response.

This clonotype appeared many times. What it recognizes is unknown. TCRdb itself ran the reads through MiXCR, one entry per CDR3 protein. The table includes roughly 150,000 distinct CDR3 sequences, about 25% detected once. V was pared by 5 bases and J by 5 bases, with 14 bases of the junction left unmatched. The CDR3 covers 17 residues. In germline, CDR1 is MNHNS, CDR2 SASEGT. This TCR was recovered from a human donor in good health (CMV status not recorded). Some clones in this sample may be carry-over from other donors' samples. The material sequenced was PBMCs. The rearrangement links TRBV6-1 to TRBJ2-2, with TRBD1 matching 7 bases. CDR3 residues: CASSKIRGQTATGELFF. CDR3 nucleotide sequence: TGTGCCAGCAGTAAGATCCGGGGACAGACGGCAACCGGGGAGCTGTTTTTT.